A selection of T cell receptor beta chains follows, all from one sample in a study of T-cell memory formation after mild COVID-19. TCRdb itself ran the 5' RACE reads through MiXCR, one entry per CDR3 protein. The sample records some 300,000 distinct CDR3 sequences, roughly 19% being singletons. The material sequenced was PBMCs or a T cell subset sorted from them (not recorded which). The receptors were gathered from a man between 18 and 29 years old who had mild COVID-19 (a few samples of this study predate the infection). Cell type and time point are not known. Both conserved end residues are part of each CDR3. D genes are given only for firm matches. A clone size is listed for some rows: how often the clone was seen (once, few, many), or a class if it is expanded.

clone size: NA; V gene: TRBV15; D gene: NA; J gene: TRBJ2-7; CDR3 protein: CATSRDRSIYEQYF; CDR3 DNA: TGTGCCACCAGCAGAGACAGGAGTATCTACGAGCAGTACTTC
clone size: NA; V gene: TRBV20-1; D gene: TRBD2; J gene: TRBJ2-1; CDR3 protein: CSARASGVHNEQFF; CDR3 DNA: TGCAGTGCTCGCGCTAGCGGGGTCCACAATGAGCAGTTCTTC
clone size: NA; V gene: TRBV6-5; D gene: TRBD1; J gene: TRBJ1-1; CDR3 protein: CASSHRGQGYNTEAFF; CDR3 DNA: TGTGCCAGCAGCCACAGGGGGCAAGGTTATAACACTGAAGCTTTCTTT
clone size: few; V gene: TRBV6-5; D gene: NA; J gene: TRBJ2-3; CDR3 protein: CASATHGQATQYF; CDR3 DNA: TGTGCCAGCGCTACCCACGGGCAGGCAACGCAGTATTTT
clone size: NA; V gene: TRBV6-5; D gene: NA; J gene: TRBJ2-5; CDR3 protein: CASSYVAGGPETQYF; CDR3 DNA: TGTGCCAGCAGTTATGTGGCCGGGGGTCCGGAGACCCAGTACTTC
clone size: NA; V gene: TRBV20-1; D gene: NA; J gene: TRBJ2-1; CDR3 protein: CSAPHAYNEQFF; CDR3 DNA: TGCAGTGCTCCGCACGCGTACAATGAGCAGTTCTTC
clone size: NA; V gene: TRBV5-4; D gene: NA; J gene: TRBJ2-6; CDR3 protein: CASSLPPGRGGANVLTF; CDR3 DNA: TGTGCCAGCAGCTTGCCTCCCGGCCGCGGTGGGGCCAACGTCCTGACTTTC
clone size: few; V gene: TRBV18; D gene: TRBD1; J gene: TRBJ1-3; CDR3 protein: CASTGQGRNTIYF; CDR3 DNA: TGTGCCAGCACGGGACAGGGGAGAAACACCATATATTTT
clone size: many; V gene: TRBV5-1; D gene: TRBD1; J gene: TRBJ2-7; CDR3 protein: CASSPGTGVAQQYF; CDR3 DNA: TGCGCCAGCAGCCCCGGGACAGGGGTTGCGCAGCAGTACTTC
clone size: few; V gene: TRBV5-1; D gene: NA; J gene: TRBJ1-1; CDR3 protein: CASSLGGGTGSTEAFF; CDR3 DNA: TGCGCCAGCAGCCTGGGGGGGGGAACAGGGAGCACTGAAGCTTTCTTT
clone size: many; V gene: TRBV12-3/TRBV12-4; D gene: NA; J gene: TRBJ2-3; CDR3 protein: CASSFGSTDTQYF; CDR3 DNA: TGTGCCAGCAGTTTCGGAAGCACAGATACGCAGTATTTT
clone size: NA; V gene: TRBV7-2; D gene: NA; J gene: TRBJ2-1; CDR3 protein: CASSSFRAGDEQFF; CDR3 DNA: TGTGCCAGCAGCTCCTTCAGGGCAGGGGATGAGCAGTTCTTC
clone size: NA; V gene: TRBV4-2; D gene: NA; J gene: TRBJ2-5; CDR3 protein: CASSPERLGQETQYF; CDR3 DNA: TGTGCCAGCAGCCCCGAAAGACTGGGACAAGAGACCCAGTACTTC
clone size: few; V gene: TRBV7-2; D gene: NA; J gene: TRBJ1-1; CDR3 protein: CASNSQGGFTEAFF; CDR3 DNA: TGTGCCAGCAATTCCCAAGGCGGTTTCACTGAAGCTTTCTTT
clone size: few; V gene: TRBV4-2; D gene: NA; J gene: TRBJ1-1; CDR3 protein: CASSQDLETEAFF; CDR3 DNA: TGTGCCAGCAGCCAAGATCTTGAAACTGAAGCTTTCTTT
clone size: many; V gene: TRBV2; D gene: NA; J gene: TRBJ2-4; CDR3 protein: CASRDSLNIQYF; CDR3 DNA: TGTGCCAGCAGGGACAGTTTAAACATTCAGTACTTC
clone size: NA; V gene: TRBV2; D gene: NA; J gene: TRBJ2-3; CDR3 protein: CASSEAGAQYF; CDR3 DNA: TGTGCCAGCAGTGAAGCAGGGGCGCAGTATTTT
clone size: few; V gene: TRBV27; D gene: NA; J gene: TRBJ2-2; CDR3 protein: CASSSPSGTATGELFF; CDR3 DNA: TGTGCCAGCAGTTCCCCATCCGGGACGGCTACCGGGGAGCTGTTTTTT
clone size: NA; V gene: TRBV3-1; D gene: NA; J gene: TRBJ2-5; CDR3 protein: CASSPRMGPETQYF; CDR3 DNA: TGTGCCAGCAGCCCCAGGATGGGGCCGGAGACCCAGTACTTC
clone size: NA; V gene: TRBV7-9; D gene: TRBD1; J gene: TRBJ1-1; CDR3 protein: CASSQGQGAFF; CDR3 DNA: TGTGCCAGCAGCCAGGGACAGGGAGCTTTCTTT
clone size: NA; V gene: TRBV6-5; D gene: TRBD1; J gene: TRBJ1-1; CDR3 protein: CASSYDRGVGTEAFF; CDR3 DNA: TGTGCCAGCAGTTACGACAGGGGGGTAGGGACTGAAGCTTTCTTT
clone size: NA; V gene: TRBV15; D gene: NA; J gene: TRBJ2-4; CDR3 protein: CATSRGLLAKNIQYF; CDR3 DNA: TGTGCCACCAGCCGGGGGCTGCTAGCCAAAAACATTCAGTACTTC
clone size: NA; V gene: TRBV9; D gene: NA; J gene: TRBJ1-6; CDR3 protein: CASSATFHSPLHF; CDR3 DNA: TGTGCCAGCAGCGCCACATTCCATTCACCCCTCCACTTT
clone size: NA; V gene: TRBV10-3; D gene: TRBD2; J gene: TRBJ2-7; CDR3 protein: CAISENGGTYEQYF; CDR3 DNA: TGTGCCATCAGTGAGAACGGGGGGACCTACGAGCAGTACTTC
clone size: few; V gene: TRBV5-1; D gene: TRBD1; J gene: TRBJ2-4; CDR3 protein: CASSFLYRGAKNIQYF; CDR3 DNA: TGCGCCAGCAGTTTCCTGTACAGGGGTGCCAAAAACATTCAGTACTTC
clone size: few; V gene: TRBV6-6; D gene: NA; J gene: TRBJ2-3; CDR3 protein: CASTTSNTDTQYF; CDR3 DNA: TGTGCCAGCACCACTAGCAACACAGATACGCAGTATTTT
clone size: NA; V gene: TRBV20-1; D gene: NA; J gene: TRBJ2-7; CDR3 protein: CSASGAGSYEQYF; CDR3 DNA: TGCAGTGCTAGTGGGGCGGGGTCCTACGAGCAGTACTTC
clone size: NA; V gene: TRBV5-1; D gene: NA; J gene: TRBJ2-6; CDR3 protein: CASSLDAGSGANVLTF; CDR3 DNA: TGCGCCAGCAGCCTAGACGCCGGCTCTGGGGCCAACGTCCTGACTTTC
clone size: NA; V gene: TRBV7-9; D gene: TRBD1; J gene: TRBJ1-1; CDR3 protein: CASSIGQDAWGTEAFF; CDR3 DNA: TGTGCCAGCAGCATCGGACAGGACGCCTGGGGCACTGAAGCTTTCTTT
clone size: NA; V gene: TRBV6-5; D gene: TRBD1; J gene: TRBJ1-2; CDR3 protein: CASSLSGTVADGYTF; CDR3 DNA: TGTGCCAGCAGTTTGTCCGGGACAGTGGCGGATGGCTACACCTTC
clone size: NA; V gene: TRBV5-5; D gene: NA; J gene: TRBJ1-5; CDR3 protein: CASSLADRANQPQHF; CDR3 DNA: TGTGCCAGCAGCTTGGCCGACAGAGCGAATCAGCCCCAGCATTTT
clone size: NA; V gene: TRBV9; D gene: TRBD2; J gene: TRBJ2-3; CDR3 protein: CASSPGTSGYTQYF; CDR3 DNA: TGTGCCAGCAGCCCCGGGACTAGCGGGTATACGCAGTATTTT
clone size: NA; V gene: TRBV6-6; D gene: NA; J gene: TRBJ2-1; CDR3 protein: CASSTPPGGQLNEQFF; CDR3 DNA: TGTGCCAGCAGTACTCCACCCGGGGGACAGCTCAATGAGCAGTTCTTC
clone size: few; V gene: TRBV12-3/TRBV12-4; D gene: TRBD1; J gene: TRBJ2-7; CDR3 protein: CASIQTGYASEQYF; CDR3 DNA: TGTGCCAGCATCCAGACAGGGTACGCCTCCGAGCAGTACTTC
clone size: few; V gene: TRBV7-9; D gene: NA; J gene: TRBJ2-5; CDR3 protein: CASAGASQETQYF; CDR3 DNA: TGTGCCAGCGCTGGGGCTTCCCAAGAGACCCAGTACTTC
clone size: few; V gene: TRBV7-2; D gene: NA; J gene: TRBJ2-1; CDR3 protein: CASGLWESSYNEQFF; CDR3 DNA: TGTGCCAGCGGCCTCTGGGAGAGCTCCTACAATGAGCAGTTCTTC
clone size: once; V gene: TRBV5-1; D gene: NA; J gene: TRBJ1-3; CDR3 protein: CASSRDDYGNTIYF; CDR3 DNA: TGCGCCAGCAGCCGAGACGACTATGGAAACACCATATATTTT
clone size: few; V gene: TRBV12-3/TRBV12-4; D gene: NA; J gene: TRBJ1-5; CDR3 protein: CASGVGASNQPQHF; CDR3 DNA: TGTGCCAGCGGAGTCGGCGCCAGCAATCAGCCCCAGCATTTT
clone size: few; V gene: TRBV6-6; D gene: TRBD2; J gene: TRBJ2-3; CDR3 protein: CASTGGTSGTDTQYF; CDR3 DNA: TGTGCCAGCACCGGCGGGACTAGCGGCACAGATACGCAGTATTTT
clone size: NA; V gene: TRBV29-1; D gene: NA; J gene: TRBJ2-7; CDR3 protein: CSVGSYYEQYF; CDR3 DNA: TGCAGCGTTGGTTCTTACTACGAGCAGTACTTC
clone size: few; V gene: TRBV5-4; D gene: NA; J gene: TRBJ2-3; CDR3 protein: CASSFPPGDTQYF; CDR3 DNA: TGTGCCAGCAGCTTCCCCCCGGGAGATACGCAGTATTTT
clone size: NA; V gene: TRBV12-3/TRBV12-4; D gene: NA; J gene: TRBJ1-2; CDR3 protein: CASISTSRGSYGYTF; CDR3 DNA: TGTGCCAGCATCTCTACTTCTAGGGGCTCCTATGGCTACACCTTC
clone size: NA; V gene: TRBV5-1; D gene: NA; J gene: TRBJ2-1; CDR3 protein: CASALAQGSYNEQFF; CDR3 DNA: TGCGCCAGCGCGTTAGCCCAAGGCTCCTACAATGAGCAGTTCTTC
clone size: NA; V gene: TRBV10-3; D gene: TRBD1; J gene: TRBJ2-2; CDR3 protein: CAISEKGAPTGELFF; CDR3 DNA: TGTGCCATCAGTGAAAAGGGGGCCCCCACCGGGGAGCTGTTTTTT
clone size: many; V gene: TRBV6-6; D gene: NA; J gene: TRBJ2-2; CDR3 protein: CASSYFATGELFF; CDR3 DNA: TGTGCCAGCAGTTACTTCGCAACCGGGGAGCTGTTTTTT
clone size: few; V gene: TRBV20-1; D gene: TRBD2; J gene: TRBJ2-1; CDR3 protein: CSAGGGGAPYNEQFF; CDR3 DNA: TGCAGTGCTGGCGGGGGGGGGGCCCCCTACAATGAGCAGTTCTTC
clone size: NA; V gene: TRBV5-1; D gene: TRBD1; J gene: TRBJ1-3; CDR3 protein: CASSDGRTGGNTIYF; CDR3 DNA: TGCGCCAGCAGCGACGGAAGGACAGGGGGAAACACCATATATTTT